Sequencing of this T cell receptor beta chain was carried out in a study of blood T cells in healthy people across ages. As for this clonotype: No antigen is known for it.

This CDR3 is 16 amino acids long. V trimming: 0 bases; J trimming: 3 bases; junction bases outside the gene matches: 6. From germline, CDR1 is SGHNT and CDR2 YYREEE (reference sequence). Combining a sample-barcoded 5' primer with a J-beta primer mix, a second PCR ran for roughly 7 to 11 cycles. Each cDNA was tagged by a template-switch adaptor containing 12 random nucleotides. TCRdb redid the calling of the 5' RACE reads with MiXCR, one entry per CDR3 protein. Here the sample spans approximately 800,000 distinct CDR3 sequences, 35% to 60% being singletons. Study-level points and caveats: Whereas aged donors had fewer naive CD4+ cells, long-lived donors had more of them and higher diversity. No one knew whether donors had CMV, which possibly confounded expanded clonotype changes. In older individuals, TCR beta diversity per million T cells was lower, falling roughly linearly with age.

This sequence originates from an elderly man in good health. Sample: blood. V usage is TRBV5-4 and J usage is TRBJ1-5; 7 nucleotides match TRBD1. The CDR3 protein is CASSLEGGASNQPQHF. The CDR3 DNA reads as TGTGCCAGCAGCTTGGAAGGGGGCGCATCCAATCAGCCCCAGCATTTT.